The 2 T cell receptor beta chains below were found in one sample sequenced in a study of CD8 T cells in Susac syndrome. Random hexamers were used to reverse transcribe 0.5 to 1 ug of RNA. TCRdb reanalysed the immunoSEQ multiplex PCR reads using MiXCR and keeps one entry per CDR3 protein. This sample has about 300,000 distinct CDR3 sequences, with about 89% found just once. The specimen sequenced was CD8+ T cells from PBMCs. Source of these receptors: a human donor with multiple sclerosis.

CDR3 protein: CASSLWWPAFNEQFF. Here the CDR3 DNA reads TGCGCCAGCAGCTTGTGGTGGCCCGCGTTCAATGAGCAGTTCTTC. This sequence joins TRBV5-1 and TRBJ2-1; D call uncertain. The CDR3 consists of 15 residues. CDR1 SGHRS and CDR2 YFSETQ come from the germline V gene. Trimming took off 1 base at V and 6 bases at J, with 14 bases between the two ends. The whole variable domain, remainder taken from reference TRBV5-1 and TRBJ2-1, is KAGVTQTPRYLIKTRGQQVTLSCSPISGHRSVSWYQQTPGQGLQFLFEYFSETQRNKGNFPGRFSGRQFSNSRSEMNVSTLELGDSALYLCASSLWWPAFNEQFFGPGTRLTVL.

The chain uses TRBV3-1 and TRBJ2-1, with D tentatively TRBD1 or TRBD2 (5 bases each). This CDR3 region has 15 residues. Per germline, CDR1 LGHDT and CDR2 YNNKEL (reference sequence). Deletions cut 3 bases from V and 0 bases from J, with 9 bases between. The CDR3 region is CASSHIGGSYNEQFF. The CDR3 bases are TGTGCCAGCAGCCACATTGGGGGCTCCTACAATGAGCAGTTCTTC.